The 5 T cell receptor beta chains reported below all come from one sample, sequenced in a study of T cell responses to AZD1222 COVID-19 vaccine (dated by TCRdb to the early 2020s). The time point label corresponds to: baseline before first vaccination. The protocol used for the library was the immunoSEQ multiplex PCR assay. Imported from immuneACCESS, the table was reduced by TCRdb to in-frame sequences with V and J called. These copies leave out some clones; in studies compared against another copy, an unresolved V gene accounts for under half, and the cause of the remainder is not known. For this sample the table gives tens of thousands of clones, of which about 85% were detected only once. The ten largest clones represent about 1.6% of the sample. The sample consisted of peripheral blood, taken on day 0 of AZD1222 vaccination. The source of these receptors is an adult in good health.

J is TRBJ2-2 and V is TRBV29-1, with 7 bases that match TRBD1. The V gene's germline CDR1 is SQVTM and CDR2 ANQGSEA. With V trimmed by 5 bases and J by 2 bases, 5 bases remained unmatched. This CDR3 has 14 residues. This CDR3 is CSVRQGLNTGELFF. For the CDR3, the DNA is TGCAGCGTTCGACAGGGCCTTAACACCGGGGAGCTGTTTTTT.

This clone has a single count. The genes are TRBV19 and TRBJ2-1; 9 nucleotides agree with TRBD2. V shed 0 bases and J 5 bases; nucleotides not matched to a gene: 8. Germline-derived CDR1 and CDR2 are LNHDA and SQIVND (reference sequence). This CDR3 is 17 amino acids long. The CDR3 DNA follows: TGTGCCAGTAGTATAGACCGGTGGGCGGGAGGGGACAATGAGCAGTTCTTC. Translation: CASSIDRWAGGDNEQFF.

This clone was seen more than once but under ten times. The rearrangement links TRBV21-1 to TRBJ2-1; TRBD2 is the table's D call, not checked against the DNA. TRBV21-1 represents a pseudogene. The length of the CDR3 is 19 residues. CDR3 DNA sequence: TGTGCCAGCAGCAAAGGGGGACTAGCGGGAGGGCCGTTTTGGAATGAGCAGTTCTTC. Translation: CASSKGGLAGGPFWNEQFF.

J is TRBJ2-2 and V is TRBV5-1, with D perhaps matching TRBD1 (6 bases). Germline assignment: CDR1 SGHRS and CDR2 YFSETQ. CDR3 length equals 16 residues. Trimming shortened V by 7 bases and J by 0 bases, and 16 bases separated the two germline ends. The CDR3 coding sequence is TGCGCCAGCGTACTACAGGGAACATCGAACACCGGGGAGCTGTTTTTT. Amino acid sequence: CASVLQGTSNTGELFF.

The chain carries TRBV6-6 and TRBJ2-1, with D maybe TRBD1 (6 bases). V lost 3 bases, J lost 9 bases, and 21 bases lay in between. Germline V gene data show CDR1 as MNHNY and CDR2 as SVGAGI (reference sequence). The CDR3 totals 16 residues. CDR3 bases: TGTGCCAGCAGTTATCTTCAGGGGCCAACCATAGGTGAGCAGTTCTTC. This gives the protein CASSYLQGPTIGEQFF.